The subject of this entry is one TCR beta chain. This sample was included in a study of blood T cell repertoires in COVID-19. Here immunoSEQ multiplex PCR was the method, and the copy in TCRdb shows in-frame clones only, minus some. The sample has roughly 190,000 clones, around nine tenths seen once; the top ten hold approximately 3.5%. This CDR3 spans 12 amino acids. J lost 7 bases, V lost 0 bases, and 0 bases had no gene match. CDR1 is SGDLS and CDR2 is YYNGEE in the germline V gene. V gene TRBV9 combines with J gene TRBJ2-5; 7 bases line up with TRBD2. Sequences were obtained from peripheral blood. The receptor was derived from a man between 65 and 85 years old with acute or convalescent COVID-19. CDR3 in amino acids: CASSVGGGTQYF. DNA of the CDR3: TGTGCCAGCAGCGTAGGGGGGGGGACCCAGTACTTC.